This T cell receptor (beta chain) comes out of a study of cytomegalovirus exposure and HLA in healthy donors. The CDR3 consists of 14 residues. In germline, CDR1 is SGHTA, CDR2 FQGNSA. V lost 5 bases and J 8 bases, leaving 16 bases between the germline ends. Produced via immunoSEQ multiplex PCR; TCRdb's table is partial and in-frame only. Of about 120,000 clones listed, roughly 88% are singletons. Sequenced: PBMCs. The clonotype originates from a man in his late teens or twenties in good health and CMV-seronegative. The chain combines TRBV7-2 with TRBJ2-1; D unresolved. In DNA, the CDR3 is TGTGCCAGCAGCCTTGAATCCCAGTCCCATGAGCAGTTCTTC. It is translated as CASSLESQSHEQFF.